This record concerns one TCR beta chain sequence. The data were obtained in a study of cytomegalovirus exposure and HLA in healthy donors. V shed 4 bases and J shed 5 bases, with 17 bases lying between them. The CDR3 runs to 15 residues. Germline V gene data show CDR1 as MNHEY and CDR2 as SVGAGI. Vbeta (60) and Jbeta (13) primers were used in the PCR. Clones were sequenced by immunoSEQ multiplex PCR, and TCRdb holds only the in-frame ones, with some missing. The data hold some 150,000 clones, with 65% to 85% observed a single time. The sample comprised PBMCs. The sequence was collected from a woman between 35 and 50 years old in good health and CMV-seropositive. This chain joins TRBV6-5 and TRBJ1-1; D remains unclear. In DNA, the CDR3 is TGTGCCAGCAGTTTATCCCGGGCCCCGGGAACTGAAGCTTTCTTT. It encodes CASSLSRAPGTEAFF.